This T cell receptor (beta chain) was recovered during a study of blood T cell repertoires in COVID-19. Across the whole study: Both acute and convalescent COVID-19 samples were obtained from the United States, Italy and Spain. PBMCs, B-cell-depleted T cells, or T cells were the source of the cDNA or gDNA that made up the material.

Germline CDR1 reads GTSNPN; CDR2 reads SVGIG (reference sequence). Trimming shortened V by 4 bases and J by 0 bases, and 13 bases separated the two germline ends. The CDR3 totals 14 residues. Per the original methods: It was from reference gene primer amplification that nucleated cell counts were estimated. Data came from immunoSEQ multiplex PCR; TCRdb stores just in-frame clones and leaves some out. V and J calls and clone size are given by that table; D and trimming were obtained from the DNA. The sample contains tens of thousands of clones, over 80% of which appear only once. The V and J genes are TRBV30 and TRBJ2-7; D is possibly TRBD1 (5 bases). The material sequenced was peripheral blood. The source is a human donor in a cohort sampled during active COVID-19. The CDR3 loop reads CAWIPVGPSYEQYF. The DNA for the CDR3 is TGTGCCTGGATCCCGGTGGGGCCCTCCTACGAGCAGTACTTC.